These T cell receptor beta chains were read from a single sample in a study of blood T cell repertoires in COVID-19. Data came from immunoSEQ multiplex PCR; TCRdb stores just in-frame clones and leaves some out. The repertoire has 150,000 or so clones, roughly 80% of them found once; the top ten carry over 9%. Source material: PBMCs or T cells enriched from blood (not recorded which). These receptors were obtained from a man over 45 who had recovered from COVID-19. The CDR3 runs from the conserved cysteine through the conserved F or W. The order of the fields is J gene, CDR3 length, V gene, clone size, D gene, CDR3 DNA, CDR3 protein. D genes are given only for firm matches. Not all rows give a size; the values are once, few, many and, for expanded clones, a class.

j_call: TRBJ1-4
cdr3_length: 18
v_call: TRBV24-1
clone_size: NA
d_call: TRBD1
cdr3_nt: TGTGCCACCAGTGATTTTGAGCTTCACAGGGGTCCCAATGAAAAACTGTTTTTT
cdr3_aa: CATSDFELHRGPNEKLFF

j_call: TRBJ2-1
cdr3_length: 15
v_call: TRBV19
clone_size: NA
d_call: TRBD1
cdr3_nt: TGTGCCAGTAGCACCGGGACAGGGTCCTACAATGAGCAGTTCTTC
cdr3_aa: CASSTGTGSYNEQFF

j_call: TRBJ2-4
cdr3_length: 14
v_call: TRBV11-2
clone_size: NA
d_call: NA
cdr3_nt: TGTGCCAGCAGCTCACGACTAGCCAAAAACATTCAGTACTTC
cdr3_aa: CASSSRLAKNIQYF

j_call: TRBJ2-2
cdr3_length: 16
v_call: TRBV14
clone_size: few
d_call: NA
cdr3_nt: TGTGCCAGCAGTCCCGGAGGGACCGCGAACACCGGGGAGCTGTTTTTT
cdr3_aa: CASSPGGTANTGELFF

j_call: TRBJ1-5
cdr3_length: 16
v_call: TRBV6-2/TRBV6-3
clone_size: NA
d_call: TRBD1
cdr3_nt: TGTGCCAGCAGTTACGCCGGGACAGGGGGTTCTCAGCCCCAGCATTTT
cdr3_aa: CASSYAGTGGSQPQHF

j_call: TRBJ2-2
cdr3_length: 16
v_call: TRBV27
clone_size: NA
d_call: TRBD1
cdr3_nt: TGTGCCAGCAGTTTTACGACAGGGAAGAACACCGGGGAGCTGTTTTTT
cdr3_aa: CASSFTTGKNTGELFF

j_call: TRBJ1-5
cdr3_length: 16
v_call: TRBV7-9
clone_size: once
d_call: TRBD1
cdr3_nt: TGTGCCAGCAGCTTGGACTCCGACAGGGGTGGTCAGCCCCAGCATTTT
cdr3_aa: CASSLDSDRGGQPQHF

j_call: TRBJ2-3
cdr3_length: 18
v_call: TRBV11-2
clone_size: NA
d_call: TRBD1
cdr3_nt: TGTGCCAGCAGCTCCCGGGTAGGGGGCCTGGGACCCACAGATACGCAGTATTTT
cdr3_aa: CASSSRVGGLGPTDTQYF

j_call: TRBJ2-1
cdr3_length: 15
v_call: TRBV9
clone_size: NA
d_call: NA
cdr3_nt: TGTGCCAGCAGCGTAGTGGCTCAGGGTTACAATGAGCAGTTCTTC
cdr3_aa: CASSVVAQGYNEQFF

j_call: TRBJ1-6
cdr3_length: 17
v_call: TRBV6-2/TRBV6-3
clone_size: NA
d_call: TRBD1
cdr3_nt: TGTGCCAGCAGTTACCCCGGGACAGGGAGGGCTAATTCACCCCTCCACTTT
cdr3_aa: CASSYPGTGRANSPLHF

j_call: TRBJ1-5
cdr3_length: 16
v_call: TRBV28
clone_size: NA
d_call: TRBD1
cdr3_nt: TGTGCCAGCAGTTCTACAAGGACAGGGCCCAATCAGCCCCAGCATTTT
cdr3_aa: CASSSTRTGPNQPQHF

j_call: TRBJ1-2
cdr3_length: 15
v_call: TRBV29-1
clone_size: NA
d_call: TRBD1
cdr3_nt: TGCAGCGTCACGGGACAGGGGGCGTCTAACTATGGCTACACCTTC
cdr3_aa: CSVTGQGASNYGYTF

j_call: TRBJ1-1
cdr3_length: 14
v_call: TRBV5-1
clone_size: NA
d_call: NA
cdr3_nt: TGCGCCAGCAGCCCCCGGGTCGCGAACACTGAAGCTTTCTTT
cdr3_aa: CASSPRVANTEAFF

j_call: TRBJ1-5
cdr3_length: 16
v_call: TRBV6-2/TRBV6-3
clone_size: NA
d_call: NA
cdr3_nt: TGTGCCAGCAGTGCCCGAGACAGGTGGGACATAAGGCCCCAGCATTTT
cdr3_aa: CASSARDRWDIRPQHF

j_call: TRBJ1-1
cdr3_length: 17
v_call: TRBV9
clone_size: NA
d_call: NA
cdr3_nt: TGTGCCAGCAGCGTAGGACGGTTGCGACAGAAGAACACTGAAGCTTTCTTT
cdr3_aa: CASSVGRLRQKNTEAFF

j_call: TRBJ2-7
cdr3_length: 15
v_call: TRBV4-3
clone_size: NA
d_call: NA
cdr3_nt: TGCGCCAGCAGCCAAGATTCCGTGCGGGGGCATGAGCAGTACTTC
cdr3_aa: CASSQDSVRGHEQYF

j_call: TRBJ2-7
cdr3_length: 16
v_call: TRBV7-2
clone_size: NA
d_call: NA
cdr3_nt: TGTGCCAGCAGCCCCGGGGGGCAGGTTAGCTCCTACGAGCAGTACTTC
cdr3_aa: CASSPGGQVSSYEQYF

j_call: TRBJ1-2
cdr3_length: 16
v_call: TRBV24-1
clone_size: NA
d_call: TRBD1
cdr3_nt: TGTGCCACCAGTGATTCCGCCCCGGGACAGAACTATGGCTACACCTTC
cdr3_aa: CATSDSAPGQNYGYTF

j_call: TRBJ2-5
cdr3_length: 14
v_call: TRBV5-6
clone_size: NA
d_call: NA
cdr3_nt: TGTGCCAGCAGCTACACCCAGGTTAAAGAGACCCAGTACTTC
cdr3_aa: CASSYTQVKETQYF

j_call: TRBJ1-1
cdr3_length: 17
v_call: TRBV27
clone_size: NA
d_call: NA
cdr3_nt: TGTGCCAGCAGTTTACACCCCCGCTCAGGGTTGGACACTGAAGCTTTCTTT
cdr3_aa: CASSLHPRSGLDTEAFF

j_call: TRBJ1-2
cdr3_length: 14
v_call: TRBV6-5
clone_size: NA
d_call: NA
cdr3_nt: TGTGCCAGCAGTCACGACAGGCCTTTCTATGGCTACACCTTC
cdr3_aa: CASSHDRPFYGYTF

j_call: TRBJ1-2
cdr3_length: 14
v_call: TRBV10-3
clone_size: NA
d_call: NA
cdr3_nt: TGTGCCATCAGTGAGGGGGGACTCGGCTATGGCTACACCTTC
cdr3_aa: CAISEGGLGYGYTF

j_call: TRBJ1-4
cdr3_length: 18
v_call: TRBV3-1/TRBV3-2
clone_size: once
d_call: NA
cdr3_nt: TGTGCCAGCAGCCAAGACCGTTTCCAGGTACCCCCTAATGAAAAACTGTTTTTT
cdr3_aa: CASSQDRFQVPPNEKLFF

j_call: TRBJ1-2
cdr3_length: 14
v_call: TRBV6-5
clone_size: NA
d_call: TRBD1
cdr3_nt: TGTGCCAGCAGACCCGAGACAGGGTGGTATGGCTACACCTTC
cdr3_aa: CASRPETGWYGYTF

j_call: TRBJ1-1
cdr3_length: 14
v_call: TRBV9
clone_size: once
d_call: NA
cdr3_nt: TGTGCCAGCAGCGTATCGGGGGGAAGCACTGAAGCTTTCTTT
cdr3_aa: CASSVSGGSTEAFF

j_call: TRBJ2-7
cdr3_length: 14
v_call: TRBV7-2
clone_size: once
d_call: TRBD1
cdr3_nt: TGTGCCAGCAGCACCGGGACAGTCACCTACGAGCAGTACTTC
cdr3_aa: CASSTGTVTYEQYF

j_call: TRBJ1-2
cdr3_length: 16
v_call: TRBV19
clone_size: NA
d_call: TRBD1
cdr3_nt: TGTGCCAGTAGTTCGCAGGGGGCGATTGGTTCGGGTGGCTACACCTTC
cdr3_aa: CASSSQGAIGSGGYTF

j_call: TRBJ2-3
cdr3_length: 15
v_call: TRBV6-4
clone_size: NA
d_call: TRBD1
cdr3_nt: TGTGCCAGCAGTGGACAGGGGGGCCGCACAGATACGCAGTATTTT
cdr3_aa: CASSGQGGRTDTQYF

j_call: TRBJ2-2
cdr3_length: 15
v_call: TRBV5-1
clone_size: NA
d_call: NA
cdr3_nt: TGCGCCAGCAGCCCAGTCCAAACGAACACCGGGGAGCTGTTTTTT
cdr3_aa: CASSPVQTNTGELFF

j_call: TRBJ1-6
cdr3_length: 14
v_call: TRBV6-2/TRBV6-3
clone_size: NA
d_call: NA
cdr3_nt: TGTGCCAGCAGTTCAGACACTCGGCATTCACCCCTCCACTTT
cdr3_aa: CASSSDTRHSPLHF

j_call: TRBJ2-5
cdr3_length: 14
v_call: TRBV6-5
clone_size: NA
d_call: TRBD1
cdr3_nt: TGTGCCAGCAGTTCGTGGACAGGGAAAGAGACCCAGTACTTC
cdr3_aa: CASSSWTGKETQYF

j_call: TRBJ2-6
cdr3_length: 18
v_call: TRBV19
clone_size: NA
d_call: TRBD1
cdr3_nt: TGTGCCAGTCATTATACCGGACAGGGGGCAGCCGGGGCCAACGTCCTGACTTTC
cdr3_aa: CASHYTGQGAAGANVLTF

j_call: TRBJ1-5
cdr3_length: 16
v_call: TRBV7-2
clone_size: NA
d_call: TRBD1
cdr3_nt: TGTGCCAGCAGCGTACAGGGGACTTATAGCAATCAGCCCCAGCATTTT
cdr3_aa: CASSVQGTYSNQPQHF

j_call: TRBJ1-1
cdr3_length: 11
v_call: TRBV7-9
clone_size: NA
d_call: NA
cdr3_nt: TGTGCCAGCAGCCGGAACACTGAAGCTTTCTTT
cdr3_aa: CASSRNTEAFF

j_call: TRBJ1-1
cdr3_length: 15
v_call: TRBV28
clone_size: NA
d_call: TRBD1
cdr3_nt: TGTGCCATCAACCAAGGGGGCGCGGGGGGCACTGAAGCTTTCTTT
cdr3_aa: CAINQGGAGGTEAFF

j_call: TRBJ2-7
cdr3_length: 17
v_call: TRBV7-2
clone_size: few
d_call: TRBD2
cdr3_nt: TGTGCCAGCAGCTTAGTTGGCGGGGGGCTAACTACCTACGAGCAGTACTTC
cdr3_aa: CASSLVGGGLTTYEQYF

j_call: TRBJ1-1
cdr3_length: 11
v_call: TRBV11-2
clone_size: few
d_call: NA
cdr3_nt: TGTGCCAGCAGCTTAGACCGTGAAGCTTTCTTT
cdr3_aa: CASSLDREAFF

j_call: TRBJ2-2
cdr3_length: 19
v_call: TRBV10-3
clone_size: NA
d_call: NA
cdr3_nt: TGTGCCATCAGTGAGTCTAGAGTGTGGAGACAGACGAACACCGGGGAGCTGTTTTTT
cdr3_aa: CAISESRVWRQTNTGELFF

j_call: TRBJ2-7
cdr3_length: 14
v_call: TRBV4-3
clone_size: NA
d_call: TRBD2
cdr3_nt: TGCGCCAGCGCAAGCGGGGGGAGCTCCTACGAGCAGTACTTC
cdr3_aa: CASASGGSSYEQYF

j_call: TRBJ2-1
cdr3_length: 14
v_call: TRBV15
clone_size: NA
d_call: TRBD2
cdr3_nt: TGTGCCACGCAATCCGGGACTAGCGGCCATGAGCAGTTCTTC
cdr3_aa: CATQSGTSGHEQFF

j_call: TRBJ1-2
cdr3_length: 15
v_call: TRBV7-2
clone_size: NA
d_call: TRBD1
cdr3_nt: TGTGCCAGCAGCTTCGACAGGGGGAGTCTCTATGGCTACACCTTC
cdr3_aa: CASSFDRGSLYGYTF

j_call: TRBJ2-1
cdr3_length: 11
v_call: TRBV20-1
clone_size: NA
d_call: NA
cdr3_nt: TGCAGTGCTAGAGATAATGTTGAGCAGTTCTTC
cdr3_aa: CSARDNVEQFF

j_call: TRBJ1-2
cdr3_length: 14
v_call: TRBV21-1
clone_size: NA
d_call: NA
cdr3_nt: TGTGCCAGCAGCAAAGGGCGGCAAGTCTATGGCTACACCTTC
cdr3_aa: CASSKGRQVYGYTF

j_call: TRBJ1-4
cdr3_length: 13
v_call: TRBV7-8
clone_size: NA
d_call: NA
cdr3_nt: TGTGCCAGCAGCTTAGACAAGGGCAGGGGCCTGTTTTTT
cdr3_aa: CASSLDKGRGLFF

j_call: TRBJ2-4
cdr3_length: 15
v_call: TRBV7-2
clone_size: NA
d_call: TRBD2
cdr3_nt: TGTGCCAGCAGGAAGGACATGGGGGGGAGTAACATTCAGTACTTC
cdr3_aa: CASRKDMGGSNIQYF

j_call: TRBJ2-2
cdr3_length: 15
v_call: TRBV27
clone_size: once
d_call: TRBD2
cdr3_nt: TGTGCCAGCAGCGAGCTAGCGGGGGACACCGGGGAGCTGTTTTTT
cdr3_aa: CASSELAGDTGELFF

j_call: TRBJ1-2
cdr3_length: 17
v_call: TRBV11-2
clone_size: NA
d_call: NA
cdr3_nt: TGTGCCAGCAACCCCTTTGTGGGCAGGGCGAACCTGGGAGGCTACACCTTC
cdr3_aa: CASNPFVGRANLGGYTF

j_call: TRBJ2-7
cdr3_length: 14
v_call: TRBV24-1
clone_size: few
d_call: NA
cdr3_nt: TGTGCCACCAGTGCGGGGGGCGCAAACGACGAGCAGTACTTC
cdr3_aa: CATSAGGANDEQYF

j_call: TRBJ1-5
cdr3_length: 15
v_call: TRBV19
clone_size: NA
d_call: TRBD1
cdr3_nt: TGTGCCAGTAGTATCCAGGGGGCTAGCAATCAGCCCCAGCATTTT
cdr3_aa: CASSIQGASNQPQHF

j_call: TRBJ1-3
cdr3_length: 14
v_call: TRBV7-2
clone_size: few
d_call: NA
cdr3_nt: TGTGCCAGCAGCTTAGACGCTATCGGAAACACCATATATTTT
cdr3_aa: CASSLDAIGNTIYF